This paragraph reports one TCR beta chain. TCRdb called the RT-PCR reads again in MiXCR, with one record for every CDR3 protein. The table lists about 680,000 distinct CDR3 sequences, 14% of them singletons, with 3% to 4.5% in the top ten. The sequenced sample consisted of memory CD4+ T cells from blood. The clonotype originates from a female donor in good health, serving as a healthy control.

CDR3 sequence: CASSPRTGGITGELFF. The CDR3 bases are TGTGCCAGCAGCCCCCGGACAGGGGGCATCACCGGGGAGCTGTTTTTT. This chain joins TRBV7-2 and TRBJ2-2; 11 positions match TRBD1. J gave up 4 bases and V 5 bases, and 6 bases lay outside the gene matches. Germline lookup yields CDR1 SGHTA and CDR2 FQGNSA. CDR3 size: 16 residues.